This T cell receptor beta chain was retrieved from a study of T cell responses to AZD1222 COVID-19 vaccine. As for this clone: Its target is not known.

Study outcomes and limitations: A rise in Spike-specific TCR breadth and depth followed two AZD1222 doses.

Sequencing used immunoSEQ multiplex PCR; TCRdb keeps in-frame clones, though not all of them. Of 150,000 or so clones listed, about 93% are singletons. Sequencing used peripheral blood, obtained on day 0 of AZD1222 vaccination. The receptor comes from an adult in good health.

The DNA for the CDR3 is TGTGCCAGCAGCTTACAAGGCACCGGGGAGCTGTTTTTT. It yields the protein CASSLQGTGELFF. The rearrangement joins TRBV7-8 to TRBJ2-2; D call uncertain. In germline, CDR1 is SGHVS, CDR2 FQNEAQ. The germline V and J ends were trimmed by 2 bases and 4 bases, with 5 bases remaining between them. The CDR3 runs 13 residues.